One TCR beta chain is described in this entry. The data are from a study of cytomegalovirus exposure and HLA in healthy donors. Across the study: Unique TCRs from HLA-typed donors, around 79 million of them, were held in an early data release.

It was with 60 Vbeta and 13 Jbeta primers that the PCR ran. TCRdb's copy holds only in-frame clones and misses some; the assay was immunoSEQ multiplex PCR. Counted here are about 180,000 clones, around three quarters occurring once; the ten biggest clones make up 1.9%. The source is a woman aged 25 to 45 in good health and CMV-seronegative. Sample: PBMCs.

CDR3 DNA sequence: TGTGCCAGCAGCGTGTCTCCCGGTACTGAAGCTTTCTTT. Its protein is CASSVSPGTEAFF. The chain links TRBV7-3 to TRBJ1-1; unclear D gene. Per germline, CDR1 SGHTA and CDR2 FQGTGA. V gave up 5 bases and J gave up 5 bases, with 12 bases separating them. The CDR3 is 13 residues long.